This entry concerns a single TCR beta chain. Its cognate antigen is unknown. There are 14 residues in the CDR3. The ends were cut back, 3 bases at V and 2 bases at J, with 9 bases in the middle. Germline V CDR1 and CDR2: LNHDA, SQIVND (reference sequence). Repertoires were generated with immunoSEQ multiplex PCR, while TCRdb's copy carries only in-frame clones and drops some. The top ten hold approximately 16% of the sample, which has 26,000 or so clones, around three quarters seen once. This entry comes from a study of vaccination effects on CD4 cells after COVID-19. Sequencing was preceded by expansion of antigen-specific CD4+ T cells with viral peptide pools in the ViraFEST assay. Upon completion of approximately ten days in culture, CD4+ T cells were isolated. Convalescent patients had PCR-confirmed SARS-CoV-2 infection between March and December 2020.

V usage is TRBV19 and J usage is TRBJ2-3; no reliable D call. The sample here was CD4+ T cells from PBMCs cultured with HCoV-NL63 spike peptides, taken before COVID-19 vaccination. This TCR was recovered from a human donor who had a prior SARS-CoV-2 infection. The CDR3 loop is CASSIHPLTDTQYF. The DNA of the CDR3 is TGTGCCAGTAGTATTCACCCCCTCACAGATACGCAGTATTTT.